A single sample is the source of the 3 T cell receptor beta chains below, sequenced in a study of T cells in Graves' hyperthyroidism and ophthalmopathy. The source material, RNA transcripts, was used to amplify TCR beta CDR3 regions. Primed by the HTBI set, a first-round RT-PCR was run on the TCR CDR3. In TCRdb, the multiplex PCR reads were re-called with MiXCR into one record per CDR3 protein. The table shows 410,000 or so distinct CDR3 sequences, with approximately 14% occurring only once. The sequencing sample was made of blood. The receptors were sampled from a man younger than 35 with Graves' ophthalmopathy.

The table lists this clonotype with many counts. V and J are TRBV2 and TRBJ2-1, with TRBD2 matching over 13 bases. The CDR3 covers 16 residues. The V gene end was trimmed by 3 bases and the J gene end by 2 bases; junction bases not matched to a gene: 1. CDR1 is SNHLY and CDR2 is FYNNEI in the germline V gene. Here the CDR3 reads CASSDGTSGTYNEQFF. CDR3 coding DNA: TGTGCCAGCAGTGATGGGACTAGCGGGACCTACAATGAGCAGTTCTTC. Based on the CDR3 plus reference TRBV2 and TRBJ2-1, the full variable domain is EPEVTQTPSHQVTQMGQEVILRCVPISNHLYFYWYRQILGQKVEFLVSFYNNEISEKSEIFDDQFSVERPDGSNFTLKIRSTKLEDSAMYFCASSDGTSGTYNEQFFGPGTRLTVL.

This clonotype was seen only once. This chain joins TRBV12-3 or TRBV12-4 and TRBJ2-3, with 15 bases fitting TRBD2. Trimming took 7 bases from V and 3 from J; bases not matched to a gene: 2. The CDR3 is made up of 15 amino acids. CDR3 protein: CASNGLAGGTDTQYF. The CDR3 DNA sequence: TGTGCCAGCAACGGACTAGCGGGGGGGACAGATACGCAGTATTTT.

This clonotype was counted ten times or more. The V call is TRBV4-1, the J call TRBJ2-7, with 10 bases fitting TRBD1. The CDR3 has 17 residues. Germline-derived CDR1 and CDR2 are MGHRA and YSYEKL. V was pared by 0 bases and J by 4 bases, with 9 bases of the junction left unmatched. This CDR3 reads CASSQDSWTGGNYEQYF. DNA for the CDR3: TGCGCCAGCAGCCAAGATTCGTGGACAGGGGGTAATTACGAGCAGTACTTC.